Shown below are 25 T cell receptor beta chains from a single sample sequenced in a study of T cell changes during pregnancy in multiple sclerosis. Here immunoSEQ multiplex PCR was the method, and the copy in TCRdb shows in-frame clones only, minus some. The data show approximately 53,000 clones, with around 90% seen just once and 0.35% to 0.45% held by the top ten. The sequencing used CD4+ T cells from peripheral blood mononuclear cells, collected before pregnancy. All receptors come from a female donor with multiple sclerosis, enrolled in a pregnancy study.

The CDR3 reads CASSPQPGQGGSYEQYF. The CDR3 DNA is TGCGCCAGCAGCCCCCAACCGGGACAGGGAGGCTCCTACGAGCAGTACTTC. The V gene is TRBV4-1, the J gene TRBJ2-7, with 9 bases identical to TRBD1. V lost 4 bases, J lost 0 bases, and 10 bases stayed unmatched. Germline V CDR1 and CDR2: MGHRA, YSYEKL. This CDR3 has 17 amino acids.

The CDR3 sequence: CASSPSTGYPDTQYF. The CDR3 nucleotides are TGCGCCAGCAGCCCGTCTACAGGGTACCCAGATACGCAGTATTTT. This chain uses TRBV4-3 with TRBJ2-3, with a possible D match to TRBD1 (6 bases). The germline V gene has CDR1 LGHNA and CDR2 YSLEER. V gave up 4 bases and J gave up 4 bases, with 15 bases separating them. The CDR3 is 15 amino acids.

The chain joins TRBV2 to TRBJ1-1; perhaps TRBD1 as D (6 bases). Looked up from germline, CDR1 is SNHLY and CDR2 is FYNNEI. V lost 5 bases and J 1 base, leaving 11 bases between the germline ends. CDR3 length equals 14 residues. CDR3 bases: TGTGCCAGCAGTTCGGGACACTGGAACACTGAAGCTTTCTTT. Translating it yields CASSSGHWNTEAFF.

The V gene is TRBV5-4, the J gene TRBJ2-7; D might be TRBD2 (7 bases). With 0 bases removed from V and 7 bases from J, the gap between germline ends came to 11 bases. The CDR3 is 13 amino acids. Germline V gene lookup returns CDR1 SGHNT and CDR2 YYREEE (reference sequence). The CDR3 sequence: CASSLEGGGEQYF. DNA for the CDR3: TGTGCCAGCAGCTTGGAAGGGGGAGGGGAGCAGTACTTC.

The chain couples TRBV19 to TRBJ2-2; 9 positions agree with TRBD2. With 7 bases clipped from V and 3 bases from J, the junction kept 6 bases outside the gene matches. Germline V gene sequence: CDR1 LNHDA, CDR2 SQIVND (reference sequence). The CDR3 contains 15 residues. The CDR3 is CASTAGGMYTGELFF. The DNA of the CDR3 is TGTGCCAGTACGGCGGGAGGGATGTACACCGGGGAGCTGTTTTTT.

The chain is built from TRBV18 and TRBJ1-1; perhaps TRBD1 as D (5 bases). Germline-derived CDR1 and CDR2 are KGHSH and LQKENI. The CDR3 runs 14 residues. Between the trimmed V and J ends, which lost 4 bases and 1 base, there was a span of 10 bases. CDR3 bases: TGTGCCAGCTCACTACGGCAGGGGAACACTGAAGCTTTCTTT. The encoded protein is CASSLRQGNTEAFF.

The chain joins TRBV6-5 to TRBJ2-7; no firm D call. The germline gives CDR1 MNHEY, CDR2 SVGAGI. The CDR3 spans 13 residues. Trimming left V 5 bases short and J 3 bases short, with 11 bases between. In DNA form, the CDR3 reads TGTGCCAGCAGTCCTACCCCTAGCTACGAGCAGTACTTC. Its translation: CASSPTPSYEQYF.

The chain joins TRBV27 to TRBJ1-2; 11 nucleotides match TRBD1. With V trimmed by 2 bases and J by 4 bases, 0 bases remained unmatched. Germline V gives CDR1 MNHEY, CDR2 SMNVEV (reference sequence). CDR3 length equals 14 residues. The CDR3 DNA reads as TGTGCCAGCAGTTTAGGGACAGGGGGCTATGGCTACACCTTC. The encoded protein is CASSLGTGGYGYTF.

The CDR3: CSVAVGGRDEQYF. The CDR3 DNA reads as TGCAGCGTTGCGGTGGGAGGAAGGGACGAGCAGTACTTC. The chain uses TRBV29-1 and TRBJ2-7; maybe TRBD2 (6 bases). In germline, CDR1 is SQVTM, CDR2 ANQGSEA. Trimming stripped 4 bases from V and 5 bases from J, with 15 bases between. The CDR3 spans 13 residues.

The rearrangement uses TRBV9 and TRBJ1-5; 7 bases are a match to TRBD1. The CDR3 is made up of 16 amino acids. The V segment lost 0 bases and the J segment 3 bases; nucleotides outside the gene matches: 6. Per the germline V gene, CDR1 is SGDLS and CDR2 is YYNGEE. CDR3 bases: TGTGCCAGCAGCGTAGCCTTTGGACAGGACAATCAGCCCCAGCATTTT. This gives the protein CASSVAFGQDNQPQHF.

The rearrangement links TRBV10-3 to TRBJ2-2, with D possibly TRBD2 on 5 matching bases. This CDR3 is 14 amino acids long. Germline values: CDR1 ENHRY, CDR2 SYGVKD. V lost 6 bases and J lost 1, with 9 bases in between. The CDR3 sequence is CAISWTQNTGELFF. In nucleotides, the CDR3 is TGTGCCATCAGCTGGACTCAGAACACCGGGGAGCTGTTTTTT.

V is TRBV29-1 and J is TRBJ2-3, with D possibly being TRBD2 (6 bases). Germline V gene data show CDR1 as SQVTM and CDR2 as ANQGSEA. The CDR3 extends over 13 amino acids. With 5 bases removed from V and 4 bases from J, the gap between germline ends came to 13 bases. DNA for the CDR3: TGCAGCGTTTCTGGAGGGTCCCCAGATACGCAGTATTTT. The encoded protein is CSVSGGSPDTQYF.

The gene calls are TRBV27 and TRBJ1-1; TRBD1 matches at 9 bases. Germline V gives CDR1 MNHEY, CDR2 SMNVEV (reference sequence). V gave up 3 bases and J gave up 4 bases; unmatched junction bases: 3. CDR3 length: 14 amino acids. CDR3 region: CASSLWGQGTEAFF. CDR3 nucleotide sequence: TGTGCCAGCAGTTTGTGGGGACAGGGCACTGAAGCTTTCTTT.

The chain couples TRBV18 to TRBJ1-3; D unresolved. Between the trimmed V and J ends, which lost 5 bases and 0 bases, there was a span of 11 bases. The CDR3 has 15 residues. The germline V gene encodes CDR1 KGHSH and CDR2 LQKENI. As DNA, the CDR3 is TGTGCCAGCTCAAATCTTGAGAGCTCTGGAAACACCATATATTTT. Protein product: CASSNLESSGNTIYF.

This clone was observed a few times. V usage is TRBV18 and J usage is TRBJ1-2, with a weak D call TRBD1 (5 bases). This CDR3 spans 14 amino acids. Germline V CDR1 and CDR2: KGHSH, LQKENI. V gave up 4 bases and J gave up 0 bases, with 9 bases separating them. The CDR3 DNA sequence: TGTGCCAGCTCACAAGACAGCGCTAACTATGGCTACACCTTC. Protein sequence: CASSQDSANYGYTF.

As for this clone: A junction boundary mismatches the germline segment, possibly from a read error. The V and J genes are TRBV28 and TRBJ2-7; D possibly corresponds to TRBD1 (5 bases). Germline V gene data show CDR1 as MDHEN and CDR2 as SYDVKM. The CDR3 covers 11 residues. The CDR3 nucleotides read TGTGCCAGCAGTGGCGACCGGACAACCCGTTTC. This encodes CASSGDRTTRF.

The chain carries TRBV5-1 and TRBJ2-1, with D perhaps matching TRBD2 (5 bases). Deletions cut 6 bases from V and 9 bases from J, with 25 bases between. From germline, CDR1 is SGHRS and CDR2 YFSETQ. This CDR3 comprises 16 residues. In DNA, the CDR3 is TGCGCCAGCACTCCGTTACCCAGCGGACCTTCGGGTGAGCAGTTCTTC. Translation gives CASTPLPSGPSGEQFF.

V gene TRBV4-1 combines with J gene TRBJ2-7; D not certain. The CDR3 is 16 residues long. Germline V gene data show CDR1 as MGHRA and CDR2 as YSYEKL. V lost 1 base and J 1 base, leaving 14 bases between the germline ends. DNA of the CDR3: TGCGCCAGCAGCCAAGCTCGTTCAAGGAGATCCTACGAGCAGTACTTC. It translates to CASSQARSRRSYEQYF.

CDR3: CASSLEDSLNTEAFF. The CDR3 DNA reads as TGTGCCAGCAGTTTAGAGGACAGCTTGAACACTGAAGCTTTCTTT. The chain combines TRBV27 with TRBJ1-1; possibly TRBD1 for D (6 bases). The germline gives CDR1 MNHEY, CDR2 SMNVEV (reference sequence). With 2 bases removed from V and 0 bases from J, the gap between germline ends came to 10 bases. The CDR3 length is 15 residues.

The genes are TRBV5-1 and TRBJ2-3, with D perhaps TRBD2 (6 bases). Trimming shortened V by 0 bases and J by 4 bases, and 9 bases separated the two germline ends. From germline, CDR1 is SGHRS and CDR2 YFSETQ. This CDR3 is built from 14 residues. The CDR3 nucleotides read TGCGCCAGCAGCTTGGGCGGGGTCGCAGATACGCAGTATTTT. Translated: CASSLGGVADTQYF.

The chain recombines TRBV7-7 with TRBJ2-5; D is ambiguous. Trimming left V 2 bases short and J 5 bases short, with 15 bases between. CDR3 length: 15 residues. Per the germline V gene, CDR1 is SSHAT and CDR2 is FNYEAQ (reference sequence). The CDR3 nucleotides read TGTGCCAGCAGCTTAACCTTTTTGGTGCGCGAGACCCAGTACTTC. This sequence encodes CASSLTFLVRETQYF.

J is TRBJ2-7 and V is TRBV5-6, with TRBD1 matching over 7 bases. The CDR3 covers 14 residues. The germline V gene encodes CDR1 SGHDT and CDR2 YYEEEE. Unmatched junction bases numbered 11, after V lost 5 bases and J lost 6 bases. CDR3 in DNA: TGTGCCAGCAGACCAAAGGGGGCTGGGGGCGAGCAGTACTTC. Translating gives CASRPKGAGGEQYF. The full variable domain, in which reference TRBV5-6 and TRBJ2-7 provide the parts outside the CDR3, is DAGVTQSPTHLIKTRGQQVTLRCSPKSGHDTVSWYQQALGQGPQFIFQYYEEEERQRGNFPDRFSGHQFPNYSSELNVNALLLGDSALYLCASRPKGAGGEQYFGPGTRLTVT.

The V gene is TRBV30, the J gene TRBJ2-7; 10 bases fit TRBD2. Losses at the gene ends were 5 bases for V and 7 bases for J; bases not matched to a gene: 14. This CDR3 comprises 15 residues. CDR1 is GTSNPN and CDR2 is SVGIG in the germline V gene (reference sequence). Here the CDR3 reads CAWLRTSGRAGEQYF. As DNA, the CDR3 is TGTGCCTGGCTTAGAACCAGCGGGAGGGCCGGGGAGCAGTACTTC.

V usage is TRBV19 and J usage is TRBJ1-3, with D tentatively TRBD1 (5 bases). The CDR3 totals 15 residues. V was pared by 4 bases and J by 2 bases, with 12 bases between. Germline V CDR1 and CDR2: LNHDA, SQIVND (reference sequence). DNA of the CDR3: TGTGCCAGTAGTAAGACAGCCCAGACTGGAAACACCATATATTTT. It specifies CASSKTAQTGNTIYF.

The CDR3 region is CASSPIQGENNYGYTF. The CDR3 bases are TGTGCCAGCTCCCCGATCCAGGGGGAGAACAACTATGGCTACACCTTC. V usage is TRBV18 and J usage is TRBJ1-2; 7 bases map to TRBD1. The CDR3 runs to 16 residues. Trimming cost V 6 bases and J 2 bases; bases outside gene matches: 12. The germline CDR1 and CDR2 sequences are KGHSH and LQKENI. The full variable domain, completed using reference TRBV18 and TRBJ1-2, is NAGVMQNPRHLVRRRGQEARLRCSPMKGHSHVYWYRQLPEEGLKFMVYLQKENIIDESGMPKERFSAEFPKEGPSILRIQQVVRGDSAAYFCASSPIQGENNYGYTFGSGTRLTVV.